This note documents a single T cell receptor (beta chain) sequence. This specimen belongs to a study of blood T cell repertoires in COVID-19. The CDR3 extends over 14 amino acids. Looked up from germline, CDR1 is LGHNA and CDR2 is YNFKEQ. Trimming took 2 bases from V and 6 from J; bases not matched to a gene: 7. TCRdb keeps only in-frame clones here, not all; method: immunoSEQ multiplex PCR. The sample comprises approximately 150,000 clones, around four fifths of which are singletons, and 6.2% rests with the top ten. This TCR was sampled from a woman aged 40 to 49 who had recovered from COVID-19. Sequencing was carried out using PBMCs or T cells enriched from blood (not recorded which). This chain joins TRBV4-2 and TRBJ2-7; 7 bases map to TRBD1. The CDR3 is CASSQRGQTSEQYF. CDR3 DNA: TGTGCCAGCAGCCAAAGGGGACAGACAAGCGAGCAGTACTTC.